Sequencing of this TCR beta chain was carried out in a study of post-analysis software for immune sequencing data. Findings of the study overall: Controls had lower frequencies than patients of about 5 TRBV segments, which included TRBV5-6, TRBV5-1 and TRBV20-1.

Prepared libraries of TCR beta cDNA carried unique molecular identifiers. Each CDR3 protein gets one entry after TCRdb re-called the PCR reads with MiXCR. The data show roughly 870,000 distinct CDR3 sequences, with roughly 50% seen just once and over 4% held by the top ten. To note about this clonotype: Antigen: not known.

V lost 3 bases, J lost 2 bases, and 8 bases stayed unmatched. Germline lookup yields CDR1 ENHRY and CDR2 SYGVKD. This CDR3 comprises 16 residues. The V call is TRBV10-3, the J call TRBJ2-3; 7 bases are a match to TRBD1. The receptor was derived from a girl between 10 and 17 years old with multiple sclerosis. The material sequenced was blood. CDR3 in DNA: TGTGCCATCAGTGACCCCGGAACAGGGGACACAGATACGCAGTATTTT. Translation: CAISDPGTGDTDTQYF.